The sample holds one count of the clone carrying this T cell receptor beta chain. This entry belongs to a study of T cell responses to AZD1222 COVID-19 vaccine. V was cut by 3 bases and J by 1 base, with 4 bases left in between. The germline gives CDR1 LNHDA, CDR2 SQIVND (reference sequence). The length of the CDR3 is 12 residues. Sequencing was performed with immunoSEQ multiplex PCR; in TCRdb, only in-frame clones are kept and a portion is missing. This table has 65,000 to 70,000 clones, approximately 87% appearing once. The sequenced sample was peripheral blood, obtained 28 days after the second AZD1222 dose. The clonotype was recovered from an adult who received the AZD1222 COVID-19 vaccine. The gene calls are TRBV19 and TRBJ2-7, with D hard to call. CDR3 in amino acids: CASSMGSYEQYF. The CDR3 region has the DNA TGTGCCAGTAGTATGGGTTCCTACGAGCAGTACTTC.